The 29 T cell receptor beta chains given below trace back to one sample, sequenced in a study of cytomegalovirus exposure and HLA in healthy donors (dated by TCRdb to about 2017). Library creation used the immunoSEQ multiplex PCR assay. For the multiplex PCR, a mixture combining 60 forward primers for TCR Vbeta segments and 13 reverse primers for TCR Jbeta segments was used. TCRdb provides this immuneACCESS table in a form limited to in-frame rearrangements. Some clones are lacking; in checked studies, under half of them reflect an unresolved V gene, and why the rest are absent is not known. The sample records some 87,000 clones, about two thirds of which are singletons. Approximately 15% of the sample lies in the top ten. Sequencing was carried out using PBMCs. The receptors shown here come from a woman aged 45-60 years in good health and CMV-seropositive.

The rearrangement joins TRBV10-1 to TRBJ1-2, with D hard to call. The CDR3 is 13 residues long. Germline V gives CDR1 WNHNN, CDR2 SYGVQD (reference sequence). Trimming stripped 0 bases from V and 6 bases from J, with 8 bases between. The CDR3 DNA reads as TGCGCCAGCAGTGAGTCGGGCAGTGATGGCTACACCTTC. It yields the protein CASSESGSDGYTF.

The chain has TRBV19 and TRBJ1-2, with D possibly being TRBD1 (6 bases). Germline V CDR1 and CDR2: LNHDA, SQIVND (reference sequence). CDR3 length: 12 amino acids. With 3 bases removed from V and 5 bases from J, the gap between germline ends came to 7 bases. The CDR3 DNA reads as TGTGCCAGTAGTATCAGGGGATATGGCTACACCTTC. Translation: CASSIRGYGYTF. Full variable domain (missing parts from reference TRBV19 and TRBJ1-2): DGGITQSPKYLFRKEGQNVTLSCEQNLNHDAMYWYRQDPGQGLRLIYYSQIVNDFQKGDIAEGYSVSREKKESFPLTVTSAQKNPTAFYLCASSIRGYGYTFGSGTRLTVV.

The V gene is TRBV6-5, the J gene TRBJ1-6, with 7 nucleotides matching TRBD1. V lost 11 bases and J lost 7; bases outside the gene matches: 8. This CDR3 is 13 amino acids long. From germline, CDR1 is MNHEY and CDR2 SVGAGI. The CDR3 protein is CAATDRVNSPLHF. In DNA, the CDR3 is TGTGCCGCAACAGACAGGGTGAATTCACCCCTCCACTTT.

This clone was picked up one time. The gene calls are TRBV4-3 and TRBJ1-2, with D maybe TRBD1 (6 bases). CDR3 length: 12 residues. CDR1 and CDR2 (germline): LGHNA, YSLEER. V lost 1 base and J lost 8, with 8 bases in between. The CDR3 region has the DNA TGCGCCAGCAGCCAAGTAACAGGGGGCTACACCTTC. Its protein product is CASSQVTGGYTF.

The table lists this clone with a few counts. V and J are TRBV7-2 and TRBJ2-3, with D unresolved. The V and J ends lost 4 bases and 3 bases respectively, with 8 bases between them. This CDR3 is 13 amino acids long. CDR1 SGHTA and CDR2 FQGNSA come from the germline V gene. The CDR3 spells CASSSSGTDTQYF. The CDR3 nucleotides read TGTGCCAGCAGCTCTTCGGGTACAGATACGCAGTATTTT.

The chain uses TRBV5-1 and TRBJ2-1; 9 bases are a match to TRBD1. The CDR3 spans 14 residues. After removal of 3 bases from V and 7 bases from J, the junction contained 5 bases not matched to a gene. CDR1 and CDR2 (germline): SGHRS, YFSETQ. In nucleotides, the CDR3 is TGCGCCAGCAGCTCGGGACAGGGTTTGAATGAGCAGTTCTTC. Translated, it gives CASSSGQGLNEQFF.

The chain links TRBV25-1 to TRBJ1-2, with D possibly TRBD1 on 6 matching bases. Germline V gene lookup returns CDR1 MGHDK and CDR2 SYGVNS. Trimming left V 4 bases short and J 3 bases short, with 12 bases between. The CDR3 runs to 14 residues. The CDR3 reads CASSVQGRDYGYTF. In DNA form, the CDR3 reads TGTGCCAGCAGTGTACAGGGAAGAGACTATGGCTACACCTTC.

This clone was observed a handful of times. This chain joins TRBV28 and TRBJ1-1, with 9 bases that match TRBD1. This CDR3 is 14 amino acids long. The germline V gene has CDR1 MDHEN and CDR2 SYDVKM. After removal of 3 bases from V and 3 bases from J, the junction contained 2 bases not matched to a gene. The DNA of the CDR3 is TGTGCCAGCAGTTTGAACAGGGGGCACACTGAAGCTTTCTTT. The encoded protein is CASSLNRGHTEAFF.

The chain links TRBV19 to TRBJ1-1, with D tentatively TRBD1 (5 bases). From germline, CDR1 is LNHDA and CDR2 SQIVND (reference sequence). The CDR3 sequence is 17 residues long. Trimming left V 4 bases short and J 0 bases short, with 18 bases between. CDR3 sequence: CASSRGGLPLMNTEAFF. DNA of the CDR3: TGTGCCAGTAGTAGGGGGGGTTTACCGCTGATGAACACTGAAGCTTTCTTT.

The chain joins TRBV20-1 to TRBJ2-1; D may be TRBD1 (5 bases). Germline assignment: CDR1 DFQATT and CDR2 SNEGSKA (reference sequence). The CDR3 length is 11 residues. V was clipped by 5 bases and J by 8 bases, with 10 bases between them. In DNA, the CDR3 is TGCAGTGCTCAGGGCCGGGATGAGCAGTTCTTC. Translation gives CSAQGRDEQFF.

This clone was counted between two and nine times. V and J are TRBV5-4 and TRBJ1-4, with 7 bases identical to TRBD1. V was pared by 4 bases and J by 5 bases, with 5 bases of the junction left unmatched. In germline, CDR1 is SGHNT, CDR2 YYREEE (reference sequence). CDR3 length: 14 amino acids. Here the CDR3 DNA reads TGTGCCAGCAGCCCGGGACAGACGAATGAAAAACTGTTTTTT. Its protein product is CASSPGQTNEKLFF.

Comment on this clone: Germline is not matched at one junction end, which may reflect a read error. The chain combines TRBV27 with TRBJ2-7, with 15 bases lining up with TRBD2. This CDR3 contains 16 residues. CDR1 and CDR2 (germline): MNHEY, SMNVEV (reference sequence). CDR3 amino acids: CASSLSRTSGRAEQYF. The CDR3 nucleotides read TGTGCCAGCAGTTTATCGCGGACTAGCGGGAGGGCGGAGCAGTATTTC.

V usage is TRBV9 and J usage is TRBJ1-3; D unclear. CDR3 length: 14 amino acids. Trimming pared 1 base from V and 9 bases from J, leaving 14 bases between. In germline, CDR1 is SGDLS, CDR2 YYNGEE. The CDR3 nucleotides read TGTGCCAGCAGCGTACGAACGGCGGAGAGCACCATATATTTT. Translation: CASSVRTAESTIYF.

The V and J genes are TRBV2 and TRBJ2-7, with a possible D match to TRBD1 (5 bases). Trimming stripped 2 bases from V and 6 bases from J, with 14 bases between. The CDR3 totals 14 residues. The germline gives CDR1 SNHLY, CDR2 FYNNEI. The DNA of the CDR3 is TGTGCCAGCAGTGAAAGGGATAGGGGTGGCGAGCAGTACTTC. Encoded protein: CASSERDRGGEQYF.

V gene TRBV7-3 combines with J gene TRBJ2-7; 7 bases line up with TRBD1. The CDR3 consists of 14 residues. In germline, CDR1 is SGHTA, CDR2 FQGTGA. J lost 0 bases, V lost 5 bases, and 4 bases had no gene match. CDR3 loop: CASSPWDSSYEQYF. The CDR3 DNA reads as TGTGCCAGCAGCCCTTGGGACAGCTCCTACGAGCAGTACTTC.

The chain is built from TRBV7-2 and TRBJ1-2, with TRBD1 identical over 9 bases. CDR3 length: 16 residues. The germline gives CDR1 SGHTA, CDR2 FQGNSA. V was clipped by 0 bases and J by 3 bases; unmatched bases: 5. CDR3 nucleotide sequence: TGTGCCAGCAGCTTAGCTTCGGGACAGGGCTACTATGGCTACACCTTC. It yields the protein CASSLASGQGYYGYTF.

This rearrangement joins TRBV5-6 to TRBJ2-7; 8 bases align to TRBD1. V shed 4 bases and J 4 bases; nucleotides not matched to a gene: 10. CDR1 is SGHDT, CDR2 YYEEEE, per germline. This CDR3 spans 15 amino acids. Here the CDR3 reads CASSLGQGGVYEQYF. The DNA of the CDR3 is TGTGCCAGCAGCCTAGGACAGGGTGGTGTGTACGAGCAGTACTTC.

Only one count was recorded for this clone. The rearrangement uses TRBV5-6 and TRBJ2-5, with TRBD2 matching 9 bases. Germline V gene sequence: CDR1 SGHDT, CDR2 YYEEEE. V gave up 3 bases and J gave up 3 bases; unmatched junction bases: 3. CDR3 length: 14 residues. As DNA, the CDR3 is TGTGCCAGCAGCTCGATAGCGGGAGAAGAGACCCAGTACTTC. This codes for CASSSIAGEETQYF.

The chain is built from TRBV7-9 and TRBJ2-1; D may be TRBD2 (5 bases). CDR3 length equals 13 residues. Germline V gene lookup returns CDR1 SEHNR and CDR2 FQNEAQ (reference sequence). Trimming took 5 bases from V and 12 from J, leaving 17 bases between them. This chain's CDR3 is CASSQDLLLGQFF. The DNA for the CDR3 is TGTGCCAGCAGCCAGGACTTACTACTTGGGCAGTTCTTC.

This chain uses TRBV5-1 with TRBJ2-5; tentatively, D is TRBD2 (5 bases). V was trimmed by 0 bases and J by 2 bases, leaving 11 bases between them. CDR3 length: 15 amino acids. Germline-derived CDR1 and CDR2 are SGHRS and YFSETQ. CDR3 region: CASSLDAPGQETQYF. CDR3 nucleotides: TGCGCCAGCAGCTTGGACGCTCCGGGGCAAGAGACCCAGTACTTC.

The rearrangement uses TRBV6-4 and TRBJ2-1; the match to TRBD2 covers 9 bases. The CDR3 runs to 15 residues. The J segment lost 9 bases and the V segment lost 3 bases, leaving 9 bases of the junction unmatched. Germline assignment: CDR1 MRHNA and CDR2 SNTAGT. For the CDR3, the DNA is TGTGCCAGCAGTGATGTTAGCGGGAGTTATAGTGAGCAGTTCTTC. Translation gives CASSDVSGSYSEQFF.

The V call is TRBV11-3, the J call TRBJ2-1; 8 bases fit TRBD1. Germline CDR1 is SGHNT and CDR2 is YENEEA. The CDR3 runs 15 residues. Trimming at V came to 5 bases and at J to 10 bases, leaving 13 bases not matched to a gene. CDR3 sequence reads: CASSPGGTGSAEQFF. CDR3 coding DNA: TGTGCCAGCAGCCCCGGTGGGACAGGTTCAGCAGAGCAGTTCTTC.

A few counts support this clone. Here the CDR3 reads CASRPQGGRDIPQPQHF. In DNA, the CDR3 is TGTGCCAGCAGGCCCCAAGGGGGGAGGGATATCCCTCAGCCCCAGCATTTT. This chain joins TRBV6-4 and TRBJ1-5; TRBD1 is a possible D gene (6 bases). V shed 6 bases and J shed 6 bases, with 24 bases lying between them. CDR3 length: 17 residues. Germline V lookup: CDR1 MRHNA, CDR2 SNTAGT.

In DNA, the CDR3 is TGTGCCAGCAGCACTCCCGACGGGTATTTGGAGACCCAGTACTTC. It is translated as CASSTPDGYLETQYF. J is TRBJ2-5 and V is TRBV9, with D unclear. The CDR3 totals 15 residues. Looked up from germline, CDR1 is SGDLS and CDR2 is YYNGEE. Trimming took 4 bases from V and 5 from J, leaving 18 bases between them.

Turning to this clone: Other DNA variants within this sample encode the same CDR3. This chain joins TRBV2 and TRBJ1-5; TRBD1 is a possible D gene (5 bases). Germline values: CDR1 SNHLY, CDR2 FYNNEI. This CDR3 comprises 15 residues. V dropped 2 bases and J dropped 3 bases, with 11 bases sitting between them. The CDR3 loop reads CASSELTGDNQPQHF. The DNA of the CDR3 is TGTGCCAGCAGTGAACTGACGGGGGACAATCAGCCCCAGCATTTT.

The chain employs TRBV4-1 and TRBJ1-5; D not certain. The germline V gene encodes CDR1 MGHRA and CDR2 YSYEKL. This CDR3 is built from 13 residues. V dropped 1 base and J dropped 5 bases, with 6 bases sitting between them. Written as DNA, the CDR3 is TGCGCCAGCAGCCAAGTTCTAGATCAGCCCCAGCATTTT. Its protein is CASSQVLDQPQHF.

The rearrangement uses TRBV18 and TRBJ1-1, with 7 bases fitting TRBD1. J gave up 8 bases and V 0 bases, and 6 bases lay outside the gene matches. Germline V gene data show CDR1 as KGHSH and CDR2 as LQKENI. The CDR3 extends over 14 amino acids. CDR3 in amino acids: CASSPPTGAKEAFF. In DNA, the CDR3 is TGTGCCAGCTCACCACCTACAGGGGCCAAAGAAGCTTTCTTT.

V gene TRBV16 combines with J gene TRBJ2-3; TRBD2 aligns across 8 bases. Germline CDR1 reads KGHSY; CDR2 reads FQNENV. J lost 3 bases, V lost 4 bases, and 6 bases had no gene match. This CDR3 region has 15 residues. CDR3: CASSLSGGRTDTQYF. CDR3 coding DNA: TGTGCCAGCAGCCTGTCGGGCGGGAGGACAGATACGCAGTATTTT.

The V call is TRBV13, the J call TRBJ2-1; D uncertain. V lost 5 bases and J 7 bases, leaving 9 bases between the germline ends. Germline V gives CDR1 PRHDT, CDR2 FYEKMQ (reference sequence). The CDR3 extends over 12 amino acids. Here the CDR3 DNA reads TGTGCCAGCAGCCATGAGAGAAATGAGCAGTTCTTC. Translation gives CASSHERNEQFF.